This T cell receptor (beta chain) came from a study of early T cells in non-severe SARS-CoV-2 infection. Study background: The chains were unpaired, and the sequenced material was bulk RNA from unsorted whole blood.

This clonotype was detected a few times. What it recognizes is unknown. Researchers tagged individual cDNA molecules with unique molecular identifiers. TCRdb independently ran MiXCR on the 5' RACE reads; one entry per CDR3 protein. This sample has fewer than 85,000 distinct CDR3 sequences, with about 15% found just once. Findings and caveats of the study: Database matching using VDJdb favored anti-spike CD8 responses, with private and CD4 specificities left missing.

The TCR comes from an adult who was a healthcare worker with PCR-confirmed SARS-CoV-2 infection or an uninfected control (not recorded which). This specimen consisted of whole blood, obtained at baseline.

The CDR3 spells CASSRRGLANEQYF. DNA for the CDR3: TGTGCCAGCAGCAGACGGGGGCTAGCGAACGAGCAGTACTTC. J is TRBJ2-7 and V is TRBV11-2, with D possibly called TRBD1 or TRBD2 (6 bases each). With 5 bases removed from V and 5 bases from J, the gap between germline ends came to 16 bases. This CDR3 spans 14 amino acids. The germline V gene has CDR1 SGHAT and CDR2 FQNNGV.